This T cell receptor (beta chain) was sequenced in a study of tumor-infiltrating lymphocytes in primary liver carcinoma. Study at large: These patients were men and women whose ages were 30 to 69 years. Sample yields, roughly 3.5 to 7.5 million productive TCRbeta reads, were similar across the tissue types. Staging of the tumors gave T1-T3 N0M0, with widths of 4.2 to 10 cm. Study results and caveats: The bulk unsorted samples meant that CD4+ and CD8+ repertoires went uncompared.

The investigators made TCR beta cDNA from approximately 0.5 ug total RNA, using a constant-region primer. TCR beta libraries came from three nested multiplex PCR rounds using slightly modified ARM-PCR. Use of TRBV1-TRBV30 forward primers with a C-beta reverse primer characterized the first two PCR rounds, which lasted ten to eleven cycles each. MiXCR, applied by TCRdb to the multiplex PCR reads, yields one record per CDR3 protein. The table shows around 330,000 distinct CDR3 sequences, with approximately 60% occurring only once. Germline DNA was also extracted, and blood RNA was taken from unsorted whole blood. Germline V CDR1 and CDR2: MNHNY, SVGAGI (reference sequence). CDR3 length: 16 residues. In regard to this clonotype: Its antigen is undetermined. One end of the junction fails to match germline, which may point to a read error.

This TCR was sampled from a man aged 40-50 years with primary liver carcinoma and hepatitis B virus infection. Material for sequencing was peripheral blood. The V and J genes are TRBV6-6 and TRBJ2-1; 8 bases line up with TRBD2. The CDR3 is CASTYYSGAIYDEQFF. Here the CDR3 DNA reads TGTGCCAGCACTTATTATAGCGGGGCAATCTACGATGAGCAGTTCTTC.